These 29 T cell receptor beta chains share one sample of origin, sequenced in a study of cytomegalovirus exposure and HLA in healthy donors. With 60 Vbeta and 13 Jbeta primers, the PCR was carried out. TCRdb keeps only in-frame clones here, not all; method: immunoSEQ multiplex PCR. The data contain 150,000 to 200,000 clones, over 70% of them seen just once; the ten biggest clones take up about 2.7%. The sequenced sample consisted of PBMCs. All receptors derive from a male donor in good health and CMV-seronegative.

This chain joins TRBV28 and TRBJ2-5, with 7 bases identical to TRBD2. Trimming cost V 7 bases and J 6 bases; bases outside gene matches: 11. Germline lookup yields CDR1 MDHEN and CDR2 SYDVKM. CDR3 length: 14 amino acids. For the CDR3, the DNA is TGTGCCAGCATGAGGGAGGGCCTTAGCCAGACCCAGTACTTC. Encoded protein: CASMREGLSQTQYF.

The chain carries TRBV30 and TRBJ1-5; 8 bases line up with TRBD1. The CDR3 totals 16 residues. From germline, CDR1 is GTSNPN and CDR2 SVGIG (reference sequence). V gave up 7 bases and J gave up 3 bases; unmatched junction bases: 14. The DNA for the CDR3 is TGTGCCTTTGACAGGGGCCCTAACAACCCCAATCAGCCCCAGCATTTT. The encoded protein is CAFDRGPNNPNQPQHF.

This clone was seen only a few times. The chain combines TRBV5-4 with TRBJ1-2, with TRBD1 matching over 7 bases. The V gene's germline CDR1 is SGHNT and CDR2 YYREEE (reference sequence). Trimming at V came to 6 bases and at J to 4 bases, leaving 9 bases not matched to a gene. CDR3 length: 14 residues. The CDR3 coding sequence is TGTGCCAGCACCCCGGGACAGAATCTCTATGGCTACACCTTC. As protein: CASTPGQNLYGYTF.

The rearrangement joins TRBV28 to TRBJ1-1, with D possibly TRBD1 on 5 matching bases. Trimming removed 0 bases at V and 4 bases at J, with 9 bases between. Germline CDR1 and CDR2: MDHEN and SYDVKM. There are 14 residues in the CDR3. The chain's CDR3 is CASSLWAGGTEAFF. The CDR3, as DNA: TGTGCCAGCAGTTTATGGGCGGGGGGCACTGAAGCTTTCTTT.

This clone was counted a few times. This chain uses TRBV19 with TRBJ1-1; TRBD1 is a possible D gene (5 bases). Germline lookup yields CDR1 LNHDA and CDR2 SQIVND (reference sequence). Between the trimmed V and J ends, which lost 5 bases and 5 bases, there was a span of 15 bases. The CDR3 spans 14 residues. CDR3 DNA: TGTGCCAGTAGTGTTCAGGGTTTGGGGACTGAAGCTTTCTTT. Translating gives CASSVQGLGTEAFF.

The table lists this clone with a few counts. The genes are TRBV6-6 and TRBJ1-1; possible D gene TRBD1, 5 bases. Germline assignment: CDR1 MNHNY and CDR2 SVGAGI (reference sequence). The CDR3 is 14 amino acids. The V end lost 7 bases, the J end lost 5 bases, and 17 bases lay between the germline ends. For the CDR3, the DNA is TGTGCCAGCATTCCATTACATAGGGGAACTGAAGCTTTCTTT. Protein sequence: CASIPLHRGTEAFF.

The chain couples TRBV7-2 to TRBJ2-3, with D hard to call. CDR1 is SGHTA, CDR2 FQGNSA, per germline. Trimming pared 0 bases from V and 2 bases from J, leaving 6 bases between. The CDR3 totals 14 residues. CDR3 sequence (DNA): TGTGCCAGCAGCTTAGCCCACTACACAGATACGCAGTATTTT. It specifies CASSLAHYTDTQYF.

A single count supports this clone. The V gene is TRBV6-1, the J gene TRBJ2-4; 13 bases match TRBD2. V shed 2 bases and J 1 base; nucleotides not matched to a gene: 8. The length of the CDR3 is 19 residues. Germline V gives CDR1 MNHNS, CDR2 SASEGT. The CDR3 region has the DNA TGTGCCAGCAGTGAAAGACTAGCGGGAGGTCTCTGGGCCAAAAACATTCAGTACTTC. Protein: CASSERLAGGLWAKNIQYF.

The V and J genes are TRBV6-5 and TRBJ1-1; D unclear. The CDR3 runs 11 residues. CDR1 MNHEY and CDR2 SVGAGI come from the germline V gene. With 7 bases removed from V and 1 base from J, the gap between germline ends came to 4 bases. The CDR3 DNA reads TGTGCCAGCACAGGGAACACTGAAGCTTTCTTT. Translation: CASTGNTEAFF.

V gene TRBV6-1 combines with J gene TRBJ1-1; D is unclear. Germline CDR1 and CDR2: MNHNS and SASEGT. The CDR3 contains 14 residues. Trimming left V 10 bases short and J 1 base short, with 16 bases between. The CDR3 is CATQRNTENTEAFF. DNA of the CDR3: TGTGCCACCCAACGGAACACAGAGAACACTGAAGCTTTCTTT.

This chain uses TRBV6-6 with TRBJ1-1; the match to TRBD1 covers 9 bases. Per germline, CDR1 MNHNY and CDR2 SVGAGI (reference sequence). Trimming removed 7 bases from V and 1 base from J; junction bases left unmatched: 7. The CDR3 covers 15 residues. The CDR3, as DNA: TGTGCCAGCACCCAAGGGGACAGGGCGAACACTGAAGCTTTCTTT. Encoded protein: CASTQGDRANTEAFF.

The chain recombines TRBV25-1 with TRBJ2-5, with unresolved D. CDR1 is MGHDK and CDR2 is SYGVNS in the germline V gene. The CDR3 is made up of 11 amino acids. The germline V and J ends were trimmed by 5 bases and 2 bases, with 3 bases remaining between them. This CDR3 reads CASSPQETQYF. For the CDR3, the DNA is TGTGCCAGCAGTCCTCAAGAGACCCAGTACTTC.

The chain recombines TRBV29-1 with TRBJ2-2, with 13 bases fitting TRBD2. The length of the CDR3 is 15 residues. CDR1 is SQVTM and CDR2 is ANQGSEA in the germline V gene. The trim removed 6 bases at V and 10 bases at J, leaving 11 bases unmatched. CDR3 loop: CSVRTSGRAAVELFF. The CDR3, as DNA: TGCAGCGTGCGTACTAGCGGGAGGGCCGCCGTGGAGCTGTTTTTT.

This chain connects TRBV10-3 to TRBJ2-2, with unresolved D. CDR1 and CDR2 from the germline V gene are ENHRY and SYGVKD. The CDR3 has 12 residues. Between the trimmed V and J ends, which lost 3 bases and 4 bases, there was a span of 3 bases. CDR3 in amino acids: CAISDFTGELFF. The DNA of the CDR3 is TGTGCCATCAGTGACTTCACCGGGGAGCTGTTTTTT.

A word on this clone: Mismatch with germline at one junction end may stem from a read error. The rearrangement joins TRBV2 to TRBJ1-5; 7 bases fit TRBD1. The CDR3 length is 15 residues. CDR1 is SNHLY and CDR2 is FYNNEI in the germline V gene. Here the CDR3 reads CASNEGGRSGQPQHF. The DNA for the CDR3 is TGTGCCAGCAATGAAGGGGGCAGATCTGGACAGCCCCAGCATTTT.

The chain recombines TRBV6-6 with TRBJ2-1; tentative D call: TRBD1 (6 bases). V lost 5 bases to trimming and J lost 9 bases, with 14 bases between them. The CDR3 runs 13 residues. CDR1 is MNHNY, CDR2 SVGAGI, per germline (reference sequence). The CDR3 nucleotides are TGTGCCAGCAGTGGAAAGGGGGTCCGTGAGCAGTTCTTC. This encodes CASSGKGVREQFF.

This clone has a count of ten or more. The chain couples TRBV7-9 to TRBJ1-2; unclear D gene. V was cut by 7 bases and J by 5 bases, with 17 bases left in between. This CDR3 spans 14 amino acids. Germline CDR1 and CDR2: SEHNR and FQNEAQ (reference sequence). As DNA, the CDR3 is TGTGCCAGCACCCCCCCCGTAGTTATGTATGGCTACACCTTC. This codes for CASTPPVVMYGYTF.

The table lists this clone with a few counts. The chain carries TRBV6-1 and TRBJ2-7; 8 bases align to TRBD1. The CDR3 runs to 16 residues. The ends lost 2 bases at V and 5 bases at J; junction bases unmatched: 11. Germline V lookup: CDR1 MNHNS, CDR2 SASEGT. In DNA, the CDR3 is TGTGCCAGCAGTGAAACCCCCACCAGGGGGCTTAACGAGCAGTACTTC. It translates to CASSETPTRGLNEQYF.

The chain is built from TRBV7-3 and TRBJ2-1, with a tentative D call TRBD2 (5 bases). The CDR3 has 16 residues. The V gene lost 2 bases and the J gene lost 0 bases, with 11 bases spanning the gap. Per germline, CDR1 SGHTA and CDR2 FQGTGA. Written as DNA, the CDR3 is TGTGCCAGCAGCTTACTTGGGGAGAGCTCCTACAATGAGCAGTTCTTC. This gives the protein CASSLLGESSYNEQFF.

The genes are TRBV18 and TRBJ1-5, with D hard to call. Trimming pared 2 bases from V and 5 bases from J, leaving 7 bases between. Per the germline V gene, CDR1 is KGHSH and CDR2 is LQKENI. The CDR3 runs 13 residues. CDR3 sequence (DNA): TGTGCCAGCTCACCAGGTTCGGATCAGCCCCAGCATTTT. It specifies CASSPGSDQPQHF.

The chain has TRBV29-1 and TRBJ2-3; D may be TRBD1 (6 bases). The CDR3 covers 14 residues. V lost 7 bases, J lost 4 bases, and 18 bases lay in between. Germline lookup yields CDR1 SQVTM and CDR2 ANQGSEA. The CDR3 DNA follows: TGCAGCGGTTACAGGGCACGACTACCAGATACGCAGTATTTT. Its translation is CSGYRARLPDTQYF.

The chain employs TRBV5-6 and TRBJ2-7, with D tentatively TRBD1 (8 bases). CDR1 is SGHDT and CDR2 is YYEEEE in the germline V gene. The CDR3 extends over 15 amino acids. The V end was cut by 2 bases, the J end by 2 bases, with 14 bases between. DNA of the CDR3: TGTGCCAGCAGCTTCGGACAGGGAGGGACCTACGAGCAGTACTTC. It yields the protein CASSFGQGGTYEQYF.

The chain couples TRBV6-6 to TRBJ1-4; unclear D gene. Germline V lookup: CDR1 MNHNY, CDR2 SVGAGI (reference sequence). The length of the CDR3 is 14 residues. Between the trimmed V and J ends, which lost 4 bases and 8 bases, there was a span of 14 bases. The CDR3 DNA reads TGTGCCAGCAGTTCCGAGGTCTCGGGGGAAAAACTGTTTTTT. It translates to CASSSEVSGEKLFF.

The chain links TRBV7-3 to TRBJ2-7; 10 bases map to TRBD1. This CDR3 is 14 amino acids long. The V gene's germline CDR1 is SGHTA and CDR2 FQGTGA. V dropped 5 bases and J dropped 6; count of bases not matched to a gene: 7. This CDR3 reads CASSPGQGSSEQYF. Here the CDR3 DNA reads TGTGCCAGCAGCCCGGGACAGGGGAGTAGCGAGCAGTACTTC.

The rearrangement uses TRBV5-1 and TRBJ1-1; 7 bases map to TRBD1. This CDR3 contains 15 residues. V trimming: 5 bases; J trimming: 0 bases; junction bases outside the gene matches: 7. CDR1 and CDR2 from the germline V gene are SGHRS and YFSETQ. CDR3 protein: CASSIPGQLNTEAFF. The CDR3 nucleotides are TGCGCCAGCAGTATTCCGGGACAGTTGAACACTGAAGCTTTCTTT.

This CDR3 is CASNAPPYGYTF. CDR3 bases: TGTGCCAGCAATGCGCCACCCTATGGCTACACCTTC. V and J are TRBV28 and TRBJ1-2; D gene uncertain. The CDR3 sequence is 12 residues long. Germline loops: CDR1 MDHEN, CDR2 SYDVKM. V was shortened by 7 bases and J by 4 bases, with 10 bases between the two germline ends.

This chain connects TRBV28 to TRBJ1-2, with 8 bases identical to TRBD1. The CDR3 is 13 amino acids. V gave up 5 bases and J gave up 7 bases; unmatched junction bases: 6. From germline, CDR1 is MDHEN and CDR2 SYDVKM. The CDR3 DNA is TGTGCCAGCAGTCGGCAGGGGGCTGGTGGCTACACCTTC. Its protein is CASSRQGAGGYTF.

A single count supports this clone. Other DNA variants within this sample encode the same CDR3. V and J are TRBV28 and TRBJ1-3; a weak D match, TRBD1 (6 bases). The V and J ends lost 3 bases and 2 bases respectively, with 8 bases between them. The CDR3 sequence is 14 residues long. Germline assignment: CDR1 MDHEN and CDR2 SYDVKM. DNA for the CDR3: TGTGCCAGCAGTTTCAGGGGAGCTGGAAACACCATATATTTT. Encoded protein: CASSFRGAGNTIYF.

The rearrangement uses TRBV5-6 and TRBJ1-2, with 11 nucleotides matching TRBD1. The CDR3 covers 14 residues. The germline gives CDR1 SGHDT, CDR2 YYEEEE. Trimming removed 3 bases from V and 7 bases from J; junction bases left unmatched: 5. CDR3 in DNA: TGTGCCAGCAGCTGGGGGACAGGGGGGTTTGGCTACACCTTC. Protein: CASSWGTGGFGYTF.